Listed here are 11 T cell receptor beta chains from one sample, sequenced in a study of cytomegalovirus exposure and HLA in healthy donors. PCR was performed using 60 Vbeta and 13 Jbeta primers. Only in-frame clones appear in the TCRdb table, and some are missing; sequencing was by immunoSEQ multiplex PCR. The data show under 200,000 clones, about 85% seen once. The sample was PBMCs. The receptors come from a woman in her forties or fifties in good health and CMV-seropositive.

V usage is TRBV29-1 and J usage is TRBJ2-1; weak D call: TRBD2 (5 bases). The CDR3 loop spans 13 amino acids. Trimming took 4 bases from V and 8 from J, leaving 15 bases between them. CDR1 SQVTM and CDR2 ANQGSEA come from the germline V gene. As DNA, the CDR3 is TGCAGCGTTGTGGACGGGAACGCCGATGAGCAGTTCTTC. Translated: CSVVDGNADEQFF.

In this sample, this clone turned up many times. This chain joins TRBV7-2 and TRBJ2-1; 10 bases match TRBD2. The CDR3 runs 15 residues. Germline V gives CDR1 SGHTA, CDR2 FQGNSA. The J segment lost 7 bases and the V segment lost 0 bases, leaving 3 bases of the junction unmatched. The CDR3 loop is CASSLAGLAVNEQFF. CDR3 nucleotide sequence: TGTGCCAGCAGCTTAGCAGGACTAGCGGTTAATGAGCAGTTCTTC.

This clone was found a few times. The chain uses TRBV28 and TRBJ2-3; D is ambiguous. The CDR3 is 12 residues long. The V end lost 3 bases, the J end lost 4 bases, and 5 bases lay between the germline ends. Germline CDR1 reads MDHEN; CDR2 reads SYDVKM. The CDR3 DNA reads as TGTGCCAGCAGTTTCAGTGCAGATACGCAGTATTTT. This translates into CASSFSADTQYF.

The CDR3 spells CASSWNRQGSSPLHF. Here the CDR3 DNA reads TGTGCCAGCAGTTGGAACCGGCAGGGTAGCTCACCCCTCCACTTT. The chain uses TRBV6-5 and TRBJ1-6; D is perhaps TRBD1 (5 bases). CDR1 is MNHEY and CDR2 is SVGAGI in the germline V gene. V lost 4 bases to trimming and J lost 10 bases, with 17 bases between them. The CDR3 extends over 15 amino acids.

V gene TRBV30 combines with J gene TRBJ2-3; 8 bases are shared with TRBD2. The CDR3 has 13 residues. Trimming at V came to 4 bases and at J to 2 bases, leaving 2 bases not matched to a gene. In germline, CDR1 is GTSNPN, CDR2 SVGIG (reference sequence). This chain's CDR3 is CAWTGGTTDTQYF. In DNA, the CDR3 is TGTGCCTGGACGGGGGGGACCACAGATACGCAGTATTTT.

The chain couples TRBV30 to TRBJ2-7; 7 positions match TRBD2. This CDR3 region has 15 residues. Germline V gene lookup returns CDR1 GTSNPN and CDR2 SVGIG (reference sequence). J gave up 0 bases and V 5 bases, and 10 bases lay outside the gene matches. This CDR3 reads CAWGPRGVLSYEQYF. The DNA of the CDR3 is TGTGCCTGGGGTCCCCGGGGGGTCCTCTCCTACGAGCAGTACTTC.

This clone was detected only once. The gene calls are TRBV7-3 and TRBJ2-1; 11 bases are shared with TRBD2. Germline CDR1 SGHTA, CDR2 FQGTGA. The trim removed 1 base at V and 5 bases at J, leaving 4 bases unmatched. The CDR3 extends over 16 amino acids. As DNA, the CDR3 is TGTGCCAGCAGCTTAATAGCGGGAGGGCCGAACAATGAGCAGTTCTTC. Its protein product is CASSLIAGGPNNEQFF.

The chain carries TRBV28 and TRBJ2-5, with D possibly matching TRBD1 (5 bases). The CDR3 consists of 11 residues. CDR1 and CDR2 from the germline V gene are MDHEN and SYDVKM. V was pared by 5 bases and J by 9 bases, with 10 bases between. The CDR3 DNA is TGTGCCAGCAGTACCCTAGGGGCCCAGTACTTC. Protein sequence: CASSTLGAQYF.

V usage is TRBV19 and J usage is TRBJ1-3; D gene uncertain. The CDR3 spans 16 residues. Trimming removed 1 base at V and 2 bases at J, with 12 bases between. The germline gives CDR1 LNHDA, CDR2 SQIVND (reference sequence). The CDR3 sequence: CASSIGGTQPGNTIYF. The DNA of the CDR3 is TGTGCCAGTAGTATAGGCGGAACCCAGCCTGGAAACACCATATATTTT.

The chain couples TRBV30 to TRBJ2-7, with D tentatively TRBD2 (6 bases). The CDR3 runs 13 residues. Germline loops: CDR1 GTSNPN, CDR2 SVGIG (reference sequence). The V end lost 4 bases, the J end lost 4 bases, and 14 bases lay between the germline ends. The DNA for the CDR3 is TGTGCCTGGAATGGGGGAGGCGGGTACGAGCAGTACTTC. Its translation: CAWNGGGGYEQYF.

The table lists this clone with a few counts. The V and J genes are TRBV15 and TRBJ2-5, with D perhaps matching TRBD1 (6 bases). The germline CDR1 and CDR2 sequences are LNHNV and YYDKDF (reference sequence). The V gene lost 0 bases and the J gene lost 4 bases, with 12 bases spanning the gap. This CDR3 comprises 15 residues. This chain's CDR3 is CATSREQTGPETQYF. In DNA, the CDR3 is TGTGCCACCAGCAGAGAGCAGACAGGCCCAGAGACCCAGTACTTC. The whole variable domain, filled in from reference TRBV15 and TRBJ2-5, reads DAMVIQNPRYQVTQFGKPVTLSCSQTLNHNVMYWYQQKSSQAPKLLFHYYDKDFNNEADTPDNFQSRRPNTSFCFLDIRSPGLGDTAMYLCATSREQTGPETQYFGPGTRLLVL.